The 8 T cell receptor beta chains presented below share a single source sample, sequenced in a study of blood T cell dynamics during melanoma immunotherapy. Sequenced by immunoSEQ multiplex PCR; TCRdb stores in-frame clones only, minus some. This sample carries about 10,000 clones, 84% of them seen once, and the ten largest clones take less than 15%. Described time point: pre-treatment baseline. The specimen comprised blood, sampled from a patient treated with checkpoint blockade. All receptors derive from a human donor with melanoma.

This chain connects TRBV7-9 to TRBJ2-4; possible D gene TRBD1, 6 bases. Trimming removed 4 bases from V and 0 bases from J, with 13 bases in between. The CDR3 runs 16 residues. The germline CDR1 and CDR2 sequences are SEHNR and FQNEAQ (reference sequence). CDR3 bases: TGTGCCAGCAGCTCCGCCGGACAGCTAGCCAAAAACATTCAGTACTTC. Residues: CASSSAGQLAKNIQYF.

This sequence joins TRBV2 and TRBJ2-5; 14 nucleotides agree with TRBD2. Germline V CDR1 and CDR2: SNHLY, FYNNEI. The V and J ends lost 5 bases and 5 bases, in that order; junction bases with no gene match: 13. The CDR3 has 18 residues. CDR3 nucleotide sequence: TGTGCCAGCAGTAGGATTGGGACTAGCGGGGGATTTGGGGAGACCCAGTACTTC. As protein: CASSRIGTSGGFGETQYF. Based on the CDR3 plus reference TRBV2 and TRBJ2-5, the full variable domain is EPEVTQTPSHQVTQMGQEVILRCVPISNHLYFYWYRQILGQKVEFLVSFYNNEISEKSEIFDDQFSVERPDGSNFTLKIRSTKLEDSAMYFCASSRIGTSGGFGETQYFGPGTRLLVL.

This chain links TRBV9 with TRBJ1-6; TRBD1 matches 9 bases. The germline CDR1 and CDR2 sequences are SGDLS and YYNGEE. The junction had 3 bases not matched to a gene; V was cut back by 4 bases and J by 10 bases. The CDR3 loop spans 13 amino acids. The CDR3: CASSRDRASPLHF. In nucleotides, the CDR3 is TGTGCCAGCAGCCGGGACAGGGCATCACCCCTCCACTTT.

The genes are TRBV7-8 and TRBJ2-7, with D perhaps matching TRBD2 (5 bases). Trimming pared 1 base from V and 0 bases from J, leaving 13 bases between. CDR1 is SGHVS and CDR2 is FQNEAQ in the germline V gene. The CDR3 sequence is 16 residues long. The CDR3 sequence is CASSLGTPSSSYEQYF. The CDR3 DNA sequence: TGTGCCAGCAGCTTAGGAACCCCTAGCTCCTCCTACGAGCAGTACTTC.

This chain connects TRBV6-5 to TRBJ1-1; TRBD1 might be the D (5 bases). Germline loops: CDR1 MNHEY, CDR2 SVGAGI. The CDR3 contains 11 residues. V was shortened by 4 bases and J by 9 bases, with 9 bases between the two germline ends. CDR3 nucleotide sequence: TGTGCCAGCAGTTTTGGGGGGAAAGCTTTCTTT. It is translated as CASSFGGKAFF.

The V gene is TRBV7-6, the J gene TRBJ2-3; possibly TRBD2 for D (6 bases). With 1 base removed from V and 3 bases from J, the gap between germline ends came to 8 bases. CDR1 is SGHVS, CDR2 FNYEAQ, per germline. The CDR3 sequence is 14 residues long. CDR3 coding DNA: TGTGCCAGCAGCTTAGTTGCGGGAACAGATACGCAGTATTTT. The encoded protein is CASSLVAGTDTQYF.

The J gene is TRBJ1-1, the V gene TRBV4-3; tentatively, D is TRBD1 (5 bases). There are 14 residues in the CDR3. The V end lost 3 bases, the J end lost 1 base, and 9 bases lay between the germline ends. Germline V lookup: CDR1 LGHNA, CDR2 YSLEER. This CDR3 is CASSHPDRNTEAFF. DNA for the CDR3: TGCGCCAGCAGCCATCCTGACAGGAACACTGAAGCTTTCTTT.

The chain uses TRBV5-4 and TRBJ2-3, with D perhaps given as TRBD1 or TRBD2 (5 bases each). The germline V and J ends were trimmed by 0 bases and 4 bases, with 6 bases remaining between them. Germline assignment: CDR1 SGHNT and CDR2 YYREEE (reference sequence). The CDR3 is made up of 13 amino acids. CDR3 DNA sequence: TGTGCCAGCAGCTTGGTGGGGGCAGATACGCAGTATTTT. Residues: CASSLVGADTQYF. The variable domain in full, completed from reference TRBV5-4 and TRBJ2-3, reads ETGVTQSPTHLIKTRGQQVTLRCSSQSGHNTVSWYQQALGQGPQFIFQYYREEENGRGNFPPRFSGLQFPNYSSELNVNALELDDSALYLCASSLVGADTQYFGPGTRLTVL.